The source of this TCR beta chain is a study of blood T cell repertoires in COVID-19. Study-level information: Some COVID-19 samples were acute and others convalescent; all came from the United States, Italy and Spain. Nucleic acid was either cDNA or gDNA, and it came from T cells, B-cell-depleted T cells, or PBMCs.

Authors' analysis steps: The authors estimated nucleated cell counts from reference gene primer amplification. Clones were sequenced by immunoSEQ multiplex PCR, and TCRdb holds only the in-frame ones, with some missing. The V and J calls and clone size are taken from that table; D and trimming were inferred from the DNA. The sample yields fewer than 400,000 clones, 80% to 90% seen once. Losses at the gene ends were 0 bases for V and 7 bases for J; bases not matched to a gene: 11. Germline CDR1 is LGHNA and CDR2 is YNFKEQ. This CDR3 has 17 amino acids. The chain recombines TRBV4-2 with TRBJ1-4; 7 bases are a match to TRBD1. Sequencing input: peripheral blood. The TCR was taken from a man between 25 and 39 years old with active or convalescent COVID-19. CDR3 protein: CASSQDQWSQGGEKLFF. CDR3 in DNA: TGTGCCAGCAGCCAAGATCAATGGAGCCAGGGGGGTGAAAAACTGTTTTTT.